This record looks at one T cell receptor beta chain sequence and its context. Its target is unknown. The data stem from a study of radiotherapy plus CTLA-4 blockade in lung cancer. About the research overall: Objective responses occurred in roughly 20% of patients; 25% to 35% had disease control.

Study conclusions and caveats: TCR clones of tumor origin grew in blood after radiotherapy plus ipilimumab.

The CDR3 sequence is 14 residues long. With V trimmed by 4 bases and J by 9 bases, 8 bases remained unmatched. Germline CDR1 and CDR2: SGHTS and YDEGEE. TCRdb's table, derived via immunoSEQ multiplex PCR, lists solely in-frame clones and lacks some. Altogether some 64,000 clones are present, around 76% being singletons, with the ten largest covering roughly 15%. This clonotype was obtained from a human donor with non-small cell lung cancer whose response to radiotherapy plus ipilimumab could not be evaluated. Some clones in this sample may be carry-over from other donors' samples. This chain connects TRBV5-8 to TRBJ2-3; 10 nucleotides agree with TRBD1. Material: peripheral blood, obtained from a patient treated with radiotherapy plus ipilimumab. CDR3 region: CASSPGTGEVTQYF. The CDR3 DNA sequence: TGTGCCAGCAGCCCCGGGACAGGGGAAGTCACGCAGTATTTT.